The 5 T cell receptor beta chains in this list originate from one sample, sequenced in a study of T cells in Graves' hyperthyroidism and ophthalmopathy. Using RNA transcripts as the source, TCR beta CDR3 regions were amplified. Using the HTBI primer set, a first-round RT-PCR was run on the TCR CDR3. A single record per CDR3 protein comes from TCRdb applying MiXCR to the multiplex PCR reads. The sample contains a few hundred thousand distinct CDR3 sequences, roughly 50% of which appear only once. Sequencing was done on a sample of peripheral blood or thyroid tissue (not recorded which). The receptors were sampled from a young woman with Graves' hyperthyroidism.

This clonotype was observed a few times. This chain uses TRBV7-8 with TRBJ1-1; unclear D gene. V dropped 1 base and J dropped 11 bases, with 11 bases sitting between them. CDR3 length equals 12 residues. Germline V gene data show CDR1 as SGHVS and CDR2 as FQNEAQ. CDR3 loop: CASSLVNTGAFF. The CDR3 DNA reads as TGTGCCAGCAGCTTAGTGAACACCGGGGCTTTCTTT.

The J gene is TRBJ2-5, the V gene TRBV5-1; 10 bases are shared with TRBD2. The trim removed 4 bases at V and 0 bases at J, leaving 3 bases unmatched. The CDR3 consists of 15 residues. Germline values: CDR1 SGHRS, CDR2 YFSETQ. The CDR3 DNA reads TGCGCCAGCAGCCAGAGCGGGAGGGACCAAGAGACCCAGTACTTC. Translating it yields CASSQSGRDQETQYF. The complete variable domain, with remaining parts taken from reference TRBV5-1 and TRBJ2-5, reads KAGVTQTPRYLIKTRGQQVTLSCSPISGHRSVSWYQQTPGQGLQFLFEYFSETQRNKGNFPGRFSGRQFSNSRSEMNVSTLELGDSALYLCASSQSGRDQETQYFGPGTRLLVL.

On this clonotype: At one of its ends the junction is not consistent with the germline gene, which may arise from a read error. This chain connects TRBV5-1 to TRBJ2-7; D may correspond to TRBD1 or TRBD2 (6 bases each). This CDR3 has 12 amino acids. The germline gives CDR1 SGHRS, CDR2 YFSETQ. CDR3 region: CASNRDFYEQYF. DNA of the CDR3: TGTGCCAGCAACAGGGACTTCTACGAGCAGTACTTC.

This clonotype was seen repeatedly, ten times or more. The chain joins TRBV27 to TRBJ1-2; 8 positions agree with TRBD1. Losses at the gene ends were 2 bases for V and 8 bases for J; bases not matched to a gene: 4. Germline V gene sequence: CDR1 MNHEY, CDR2 SMNVEV (reference sequence). The CDR3 has 13 residues. The CDR3 region is CASSLDRGGGYTF. CDR3 bases: TGTGCCAGCAGTTTAGACAGGGGAGGAGGCTACACCTTC.

This chain links TRBV29-1 with TRBJ2-1, with TRBD2 matching over 7 bases. Germline V lookup: CDR1 SQVTM, CDR2 ANQGSEA. The CDR3 runs to 17 residues. Losses at the gene ends were 0 bases for V and 4 bases for J; bases not matched to a gene: 12. The DNA of the CDR3 is TGCAGCGTTGAAGATCCGATGACTAGCCAAGCATACAATGAGCAGTTCTTC. This translates into CSVEDPMTSQAYNEQFF.